The 29 T cell receptor beta chains below were found in one sample sequenced in a study of identical twins. TCRdb reprocessed the 5' RACE reads via MiXCR and lists one record per CDR3 protein. Here the sample spans about 570,000 distinct CDR3 sequences, roughly 9.5% being singletons. The sample was also linked to a second study, of yellow fever vaccine responses in identical twins.

The sample comprised PBMCs. These receptors were obtained from a woman between 18 and 29 years old in good health.

This chain uses TRBV7-8 with TRBJ2-3; maybe TRBD1 (5 bases). V gave up 5 bases and J gave up 2 bases, with 8 bases separating them. Germline CDR1 reads SGHVS; CDR2 reads FQNEAQ. This CDR3 region has 13 residues. The CDR3 reads CASSMDTTDTQYF. The DNA of the CDR3 is TGTGCCAGCAGCATGGACACCACAGATACGCAGTATTTT.

The chain links TRBV20-1 to TRBJ2-5, with D perhaps TRBD2 (6 bases). The CDR3 extends over 13 amino acids. V lost 5 bases, J lost 2 bases, and 12 bases lay in between. Germline CDR1 DFQATT, CDR2 SNEGSKA (reference sequence). The CDR3 DNA reads TGCAGTGCTGGAGCGGGTGCGCAAGAGACCCAGTACTTC. Encoded protein: CSAGAGAQETQYF.

This clonotype was found a few times. V and J are TRBV28 and TRBJ2-1, with D perhaps matching TRBD1 (5 bases). CDR1 and CDR2 from the germline V gene are MDHEN and SYDVKM. The CDR3 is 13 amino acids. V gave up 4 bases and J gave up 10 bases, with 14 bases separating them. CDR3 residues: CASSSPARQEQFF. The CDR3 DNA reads TGTGCCAGCAGTTCCCCGGCTCGACAGGAGCAGTTCTTC.

Many counts were recorded for this clonotype. This sequence joins TRBV12-3 or TRBV12-4 and TRBJ2-1; D ambiguous. Trimming stripped 4 bases from V and 5 bases from J, with 12 bases between. The CDR3 has 14 residues. The CDR3 spells CASSSPVRDNEQFF. In DNA form, the CDR3 reads TGTGCCAGCAGTTCACCCGTCCGGGACAATGAGCAGTTCTTC.

This clonotype was picked up many times. The chain links TRBV4-3 to TRBJ2-1; 7 bases are shared with TRBD1. The CDR3 sequence is 16 residues long. The V and J ends lost 0 bases and 5 bases, in that order; junction bases with no gene match: 7. Germline CDR1 is LGHNA and CDR2 is YSLEER. The CDR3 coding sequence is TGCGCCAGCAGCCAAGAGGGCAGGGGGTTCGACAATGAGCAGTTCTTC. Its protein product is CASSQEGRGFDNEQFF.

V is TRBV6-1 and J is TRBJ1-1, with a tentative D call TRBD1 (6 bases). CDR3 length: 12 residues. V was clipped by 6 bases and J by 2 bases, with 7 bases between them. Germline V lookup: CDR1 MNHNS, CDR2 SASEGT. The DNA of the CDR3 is TGTGCCAGCAGGGACAGAAACACTGAAGCTTTCTTT. This codes for CASRDRNTEAFF.

The DNA for the CDR3 is TGTGCCAGCAGCAGATTCGACAGGGGAGGTACAGATACGCAGTATTTT. It encodes CASSRFDRGGTDTQYF. The chain carries TRBV7-8 and TRBJ2-3, with TRBD1 matching over 8 bases. Germline-derived CDR1 and CDR2 are SGHVS and FQNEAQ. The CDR3 consists of 16 residues. V lost 5 bases to trimming and J lost 3 bases; unmatched junction nucleotides: 10.

This clonotype showed up many times. CDR3 residues: CASWEDRGGTYEQYF. The CDR3 DNA reads TGCGCCAGCTGGGAGGACAGGGGTGGAACCTACGAGCAGTACTTC. The genes are TRBV10-2 and TRBJ2-7, with 9 bases that match TRBD1. V lost 8 bases to trimming and J lost 2 bases; unmatched junction nucleotides: 10. CDR1 and CDR2 from the germline V gene are WSHSY and SAAADI. The CDR3 runs 15 residues.

The chain has TRBV6-1 and TRBJ2-5, with TRBD2 matching 9 bases. After removal of 5 bases from V and 4 bases from J, the junction contained 8 bases not matched to a gene. Germline CDR1 is MNHNS and CDR2 is SASEGT. The CDR3 covers 15 residues. The CDR3 DNA reads as TGTGCCAGCAGTCCCTTAGCGGGAGCCCCAGAGACCCAGTACTTC. It translates to CASSPLAGAPETQYF.

A few counts support this clonotype. The J gene is TRBJ2-1, the V gene TRBV7-9, with TRBD1 matching over 8 bases. The CDR3 is made up of 15 amino acids. The germline gives CDR1 SEHNR, CDR2 FQNEAQ (reference sequence). V lost 8 bases and J lost 4; bases outside the gene matches: 10. Here the CDR3 reads CASGDLNRGYNEQFF. CDR3 nucleotide sequence: TGTGCCAGCGGCGATCTTAACAGGGGGTACAATGAGCAGTTCTTC.

This clonotype was observed a handful of times. The V and J genes are TRBV7-2 and TRBJ1-1; the match to TRBD1 covers 8 bases. V shed 5 bases and J 4 bases; nucleotides not matched to a gene: 9. CDR1 and CDR2 (germline): SGHTA, FQGNSA. The CDR3 is 15 amino acids. DNA for the CDR3: TGTGCCAGCAGCCTCCAACAGGGGGGGAGCACTGAAGCTTTCTTT. Its translation is CASSLQQGGSTEAFF.

This clonotype was seen a few times. The rearrangement joins TRBV5-1 to TRBJ2-2; D gene ambiguous. CDR1 is SGHRS, CDR2 YFSETQ, per germline. Between the trimmed V and J ends, which lost 3 bases and 5 bases, there was a span of 8 bases. This CDR3 has 13 residues. Here the CDR3 DNA reads TGCGCCAGCAGCTCTCGTTGGACCGGGGAGCTGTTTTTT. Its translation is CASSSRWTGELFF.

The gene calls are TRBV19 and TRBJ2-1; D perhaps matches TRBD1 (6 bases). Between the trimmed V and J ends, which lost 3 bases and 0 bases, there was a span of 24 bases. Germline V gene sequence: CDR1 LNHDA, CDR2 SQIVND (reference sequence). The CDR3 runs to 20 residues. CDR3 nucleotide sequence: TGTGCCAGTAGTATCGGACAGACGGGGCTCCCTGCGAACTCCTACAATGAGCAGTTCTTC. This encodes CASSIGQTGLPANSYNEQFF. The full variable domain, its missing parts supplied by reference TRBV19 and TRBJ2-1, is DGGITQSPKYLFRKEGQNVTLSCEQNLNHDAMYWYRQDPGQGLRLIYYSQIVNDFQKGDIAEGYSVSREKKESFPLTVTSAQKNPTAFYLCASSIGQTGLPANSYNEQFFGPGTRLTVL.

This clonotype showed up just a few times. The V call is TRBV9, the J call TRBJ2-7; D is uncertain. Trimming removed 0 bases from V and 0 bases from J, with 7 bases in between. Germline V gives CDR1 SGDLS, CDR2 YYNGEE. The CDR3 has 14 amino acids. The chain's CDR3 is CASSVGQSSYEQYF. As DNA, the CDR3 is TGTGCCAGCAGCGTAGGTCAGAGCTCCTACGAGCAGTACTTC.

This clonotype was counted a few times. This sequence joins TRBV20-1 and TRBJ2-1; 8 bases map to TRBD2. Germline CDR1 reads DFQATT; CDR2 reads SNEGSKA (reference sequence). The CDR3 is 16 residues long. The ends lost 0 bases at V and 4 bases at J; junction bases unmatched: 8. CDR3 loop: CSARDLFSGAYNEQFF. The CDR3, as DNA: TGCAGTGCTAGAGATCTCTTTAGCGGGGCTTACAATGAGCAGTTCTTC.

This chain joins TRBV7-9 and TRBJ2-5; D ambiguous. V shed 6 bases and J shed 3 bases, with 14 bases lying between them. The CDR3 covers 14 residues. Per germline, CDR1 SEHNR and CDR2 FQNEAQ (reference sequence). CDR3 DNA: TGTGCCAGCAGTCCCGCCCATTCGAAAGAGACCCAGTACTTC. Protein sequence: CASSPAHSKETQYF.

This clonotype was found many times. The genes are TRBV27 and TRBJ2-1, with 8 bases matching TRBD2. V was pared by 2 bases and J by 7 bases, with 7 bases of the junction left unmatched. CDR1 and CDR2 from the germline V gene are MNHEY and SMNVEV (reference sequence). The CDR3 contains 15 residues. This chain's CDR3 is CASSLAGGPRNEQFF. CDR3 nucleotide sequence: TGTGCCAGCAGTTTAGCGGGAGGTCCTAGAAATGAGCAGTTCTTC.

V and J are TRBV28 and TRBJ2-6, with 10 bases that match TRBD2. V trimming: 6 bases; J trimming: 3 bases; junction bases outside the gene matches: 14. Germline lookup yields CDR1 MDHEN and CDR2 SYDVKM. This CDR3 has 19 residues. DNA for the CDR3: TGTGCCAGCAGCCAGCTCCTTAGCGGGAGGTTCGGTGGGGCCAACGTCCTGACTTTC. Amino acids: CASSQLLSGRFGGANVLTF.

The chain uses TRBV7-6 and TRBJ2-1; D might be TRBD2 (6 bases). CDR1 is SGHVS, CDR2 FNYEAQ, per germline. The CDR3 covers 14 residues. The V end was cut by 2 bases, the J end by 8 bases, with 13 bases between. The CDR3 sequence: CASSLSYPGDEQFF. The CDR3 DNA is TGTGCCAGCAGCTTAAGTTACCCGGGGGATGAGCAGTTCTTC.

CDR3 DNA: TGTGCCAGCAGCACGTGGGACAGGGGGCTCTACGAGCAGTACTTC. The encoded protein is CASSTWDRGLYEQYF. The gene calls are TRBV7-9 and TRBJ2-7; 12 nucleotides match TRBD1. V shed 5 bases, J shed 3 bases, and the junction held 5 bases outside the gene matches. This CDR3 has 15 amino acids. CDR1 is SEHNR and CDR2 is FQNEAQ in the germline V gene (reference sequence).

J is TRBJ1-4 and V is TRBV10-3; D unclear. V gave up 3 bases and J gave up 8 bases, with 13 bases separating them. This CDR3 is built from 14 residues. Germline CDR1 ENHRY, CDR2 SYGVKD. CDR3 loop: CAISDQRVQEKLFF. The CDR3 DNA sequence: TGTGCCATCAGTGACCAGAGGGTTCAAGAAAAACTGTTTTTT.

This clonotype was seen at least ten times. V gene TRBV12-3 or TRBV12-4 combines with J gene TRBJ2-2; 11 bases agree with TRBD2. The V and J ends lost 8 bases and 6 bases, in that order; junction bases with no gene match: 5. The CDR3 is made up of 14 amino acids. In nucleotides, the CDR3 is TGTGCCAGCGATAGCGGGGGGGCCGCCGGGGAGCTGTTTTTT. It yields the protein CASDSGGAAGELFF.

This rearrangement joins TRBV28 to TRBJ2-4; TRBD2 matches 8 bases. Trimming at V came to 2 bases and at J to 9 bases, leaving 9 bases not matched to a gene. The CDR3 covers 15 residues. CDR1 is MDHEN, CDR2 SYDVKM, per germline. CDR3: CASSLIGGAFAIQYF. The CDR3 nucleotides are TGTGCCAGCAGTTTAATCGGGGGGGCCTTTGCCATTCAGTACTTC.

The rearrangement links TRBV7-9 to TRBJ2-7; tentative D call: TRBD1 (5 bases). Between the trimmed V and J ends, which lost 3 bases and 4 bases, there was a span of 13 bases. CDR1 is SEHNR and CDR2 is FQNEAQ in the germline V gene (reference sequence). This CDR3 comprises 14 residues. The CDR3, as DNA: TGTGCCAGCAGCTTCTTAGTGGGGCCATACGAGCAGTACTTC. Protein: CASSFLVGPYEQYF.

This clonotype was observed a handful of times. The genes are TRBV7-2 and TRBJ2-7; D remains ambiguous. This CDR3 comprises 15 residues. Germline V gives CDR1 SGHTA, CDR2 FQGNSA. V lost 1 base, J lost 3 bases, and 13 bases lay in between. The CDR3 protein is CASSLGGSRLYEQYF. As DNA, the CDR3 is TGTGCCAGCAGCTTAGGCGGTTCCAGGCTCTACGAGCAGTACTTC.

This clonotype occurred many times. The chain uses TRBV6-2 or TRBV6-3 and TRBJ2-7; no clear D gene. CDR3 length equals 12 residues. The V end was cut by 7 bases, the J end by 9 bases, with 16 bases between. Per the germline V gene, CDR1 is MNHEY and CDR2 is SVGEGT. The CDR3 here is CASTYGPNGQYF. For the CDR3, the DNA is TGTGCCAGCACCTACGGGCCTAACGGGCAGTACTTC.

The V gene is TRBV29-1, the J gene TRBJ2-6; unclear D gene. This CDR3 spans 12 amino acids. V was cut by 8 bases and J by 4 bases, with 9 bases left in between. Germline values: CDR1 SQVTM, CDR2 ANQGSEA. CDR3 in DNA: TGCAGCATACGCTCCGGGGCCAACGTCCTGACTTTC. As protein: CSIRSGANVLTF.

This clonotype has at least ten counts. This chain uses TRBV20-1 with TRBJ1-5, with TRBD1 identical over 8 bases. The V and J ends lost 4 bases and 5 bases, in that order; junction bases with no gene match: 1. CDR3 length: 12 residues. The germline V gene has CDR1 DFQATT and CDR2 SNEGSKA (reference sequence). CDR3 sequence reads: CSATQGDQPQHF. CDR3 DNA: TGCAGTGCTACACAGGGGGATCAGCCCCAGCATTTT.

The CDR3 is CATSRNWIQETQYF. CDR3 coding DNA: TGTGCCACCAGCAGGAACTGGATACAAGAGACCCAGTACTTC. The chain has TRBV15 and TRBJ2-5, with D hard to call. The length of the CDR3 is 14 residues. Trimming took off 3 bases at V and 2 bases at J, with 10 bases between the two ends. Germline V gene lookup returns CDR1 LNHNV and CDR2 YYDKDF (reference sequence).